Shown below are 4 T cell receptor beta chains from a single sample sequenced in a study of T cell responses to AZD1222 COVID-19 vaccine. Some clones are missing from TCRdb's copy, which holds only in-frame ones; the method was immunoSEQ multiplex PCR. Of just over 150,000 clones in the sample, 90% were seen once. Here the sequenced sample was peripheral blood, taken on day 0 of AZD1222 vaccination. These TCRs come from an adult in good health.

The CDR3 region is CASSLLAAGAQPQHF. The CDR3 coding sequence is TGTGCCAGCAGTTTACTGGCGGCAGGGGCTCAGCCCCAGCATTTT. The chain links TRBV28 to TRBJ1-5; perhaps TRBD1 as D (6 bases). The CDR3 has 15 residues. Germline lookup yields CDR1 MDHEN and CDR2 SYDVKM. V gave up 2 bases and J gave up 6 bases, with 14 bases separating them.

The chain joins TRBV7-3 to TRBJ2-1; 10 positions match TRBD1. Germline V lookup: CDR1 SGHTA, CDR2 FQGTGA. This CDR3 is 16 amino acids long. After removal of 5 bases from V and 2 bases from J, the junction contained 6 bases not matched to a gene. The CDR3 nucleotides are TGTGCCAGCAGCGATAGGGACAGGGGCCCCTACAATGAGCAGTTCTTC. As protein: CASSDRDRGPYNEQFF.

The V call is TRBV7-2, the J call TRBJ1-6, with D unclear. The CDR3 spans 13 residues. V gave up 1 base and J gave up 7 bases, with 5 bases separating them. CDR1 SGHTA and CDR2 FQGNSA come from the germline V gene. The CDR3 coding sequence is TGTGCCAGCAGCTTAGGGGTGAATTCACCCCTCCACTTT. This codes for CASSLGVNSPLHF.

The rearrangement uses TRBV5-1 and TRBJ2-2, with D maybe TRBD2 (6 bases). The CDR3 sequence is 14 residues long. V gave up 4 bases and J gave up 6 bases, with 13 bases separating them. Germline CDR1 SGHRS, CDR2 YFSETQ. The CDR3 loop is CASSGGSDSGELFF. The CDR3 bases are TGCGCCAGCAGCGGGGGGTCCGATTCCGGGGAGCTGTTTTTT. Together with reference TRBV5-1 and TRBJ2-2, the CDR3 gives the full variable domain: KAGVTQTPRYLIKTRGQQVTLSCSPISGHRSVSWYQQTPGQGLQFLFEYFSETQRNKGNFPGRFSGRQFSNSRSEMNVSTLELGDSALYLCASSGGSDSGELFFGEGSRLTVL.